This T cell receptor beta chain was profiled in a study of T cell responses to AZD1222 COVID-19 vaccine. Study results and limitations: Only five or six people who got AZD1222 tested seropositive at baseline. Repertoire sampling was restricted to post-peak T cell response timepoints. Spike regions recognized by vaccine-associated CD4 TCRs spanned the protein, led by 160-218 and 743-854. Of spike-specific TCRs, nearly half reportedly target regions left unmutated in variants.

Produced via immunoSEQ multiplex PCR; TCRdb's table is partial and in-frame only. The sample has around 200,000 clones, 94% seen once. On this clone: No antigen is known for it.

Germline V lookup: CDR1 SQVTM, CDR2 ANQGSEA. The length of the CDR3 is 15 residues. The trim removed 6 bases at V and 2 bases at J, leaving 9 bases unmatched. V and J are TRBV29-1 and TRBJ2-1, with TRBD2 matching 8 bases. The source of this sequence is an adult who received the AZD1222 COVID-19 vaccine. The material was peripheral blood, obtained 28 days after the second AZD1222 dose. CDR3 bases: TGCAGCGTGGGAAGCGGGGGCCGAGCCTACAATGAGCAGTTCTTC. Protein product: CSVGSGGRAYNEQFF.